This T cell receptor beta chain was identified in a study of blood T cell repertoires in COVID-19. Assay: immunoSEQ multiplex PCR; the TCRdb copy retains only in-frame clones and omits some. The top ten clones hold about 2% of a sample with fewer than 350,000 clones, around 85% of them seen once. CDR1 is GTSNPN, CDR2 SVGIG, per germline (reference sequence). This CDR3 contains 11 residues. Trimming took 1 base from V and 5 from J, leaving 5 bases between them. The chain links TRBV30 to TRBJ2-5; D unclear. The sequence came from a woman aged 25 to 45 who had been exposed to COVID-19. Sequenced sample: PBMCs or T cells enriched from blood (not recorded which). The CDR3 DNA reads as TGTGCCTGGAGTGAACTGGAGACCCAGTACTTC. The encoded protein is CAWSELETQYF.